What follows describes a single TCR beta chain. This clonotype has a handful of counts. This clone's antigen is unknown. The sample holds no much larger clone one base away, and base qualities are not on file. Systemically healthy Caucasian individuals from Russia, 35 to 50 in total and aged roughly 6 to 95 years, were included as donors. Each donor gave 9.5 to 10 milliliters of peripheral blood, drawn into EDTA-treated Vacutainer tubes. PBMCs were isolated by Ficoll-Paque density-gradient centrifugation, with at least 6.5 million obtained per sample. Trizol reagent was used to extract total RNA from the PBMCs, yielding at least 6 micrograms per sample. For every donor, an aliquot of PBMCs went through flow cytometry to measure the percentages of naive CD45RAhigh/CD27high T cells. Library preparation used 5' RACE. Instrument on record: Illumina HiSeq 2500. A second PCR of about 7 to 12 cycles was run with a J-beta primer mix and a sample-barcoded 5' primer. A unique molecular identifier was introduced onto each TCR beta cDNA molecule by a template-switch 5' adaptor carrying 12 random nucleotides. Each sample yielded at least 2.5 million CDR3-containing paired-end reads. The Mint cDNA synthesis kit, primed by a TRBC-specific oligonucleotide, was used to synthesize first-strand cDNA from all RNA. Following uracil-DNA glycosylase treatment, a first 18-cycle PCR with universal primers M1SS and BC2_uni_R was performed on all cDNA. In the original analysis: Each sample was normalized by randomly selecting 1 million high-quality reads, each carrying a distinct molecular identifier. Instead of being binned into consensus sequences, reads with shared molecular identifiers were discarded. CDR3 identification, clonotype clustering and error correction used MiTCR with a Q25 quality threshold and the strictest error-elimination algorithm. A nonparametric unseen species model with Euler transformation was used to estimate lower-bound total TCR beta diversity. TCRdb trimmed the raw reads at Q25, called clones with MiXCR and kept productive beta chains. Merged by CDR3 protein, the rows form single entries marked with the most common genes and DNA. The V and J calls here are based on TCRdb, not the publication. The sample has hundreds of thousands of distinct CDR3 sequences on record, around 43% of them singletons. The ten biggest clones cover approximately 20% of the sample.

Trimming removed 5 bases from V and 8 bases from J; the gene matches leave 11 bases unexplained. The germline V gene (reference sequence) yields DFQATT for CDR1 and SNEGSKA for CDR2. Reading from cysteine to phenylalanine, the CDR3 counts 14 amino acids. Kept here is only the CDR3 DNA, which spans 42 bases and is read in frame from base 1. This sample is part of a study of blood T cells in healthy people across ages (dated by TCRdb to about 2015). Regarding the study in general: In model experiments, roughly one uniquely barcoded TCR beta cDNA molecule per two T cells was captured by template switching. The study measured age-related changes in TCR beta repertoire diversity using deep sequencing normalized with unique cDNA molecular identifiers. For two donors (one aged 18 to 30 and one aged 80 or older), the study analyzed two additional independent replicas of 1 million unique cDNA reads from the same blood draw. Four age groups were formed from the donors: young (average roughly 15 years), middle-aged (approximately 40), aged (about 62) and long-lived (more than 75). To avoid experimental bias, donors of different ages were distributed randomly across sequencing lanes. General findings and caveats noted by the study authors: Because profiling used bulk unsorted PBMCs, naive and antigen-experienced compartments could not be compared conclusively. Total diversity estimates from one million sequenced T cells were considered lower bounds and underestimates. The long-lived group showed more naive CD4+ T cells, fewer expanded clones and increased TCR diversity than the aged group, suggesting age selection. As age increased, observed TCR beta diversity per million T cells dropped in a roughly linear way, and a significant reduction was already evident by age 40. Observed TCR beta diversity correlated strongly with the percentage of naive T cells measured by flow cytometry. Donor CMV infection status was unknown, potentially confounding age-related changes in expanded clonotypes.

The specimen was blood. The origin of this receptor is a man in his fifties or sixties in good health. The chain links TRBV20-1 with TRBJ2-1, and 8 junction bases match TRBD2. The CDR3 region: CSAPPPGRVDEQFF. DNA sequence: TGCAGTGCTCCTCCACCCGGGAGGGTGGATGAGCAGTTCTTC.